A single sample is the source of the 27 T cell receptor beta chains below, sequenced in a study of lymphopenia after photon versus proton radiotherapy. Assay: immunoSEQ multiplex PCR; the TCRdb copy retains only in-frame clones and omits some. The data hold some 30,000 clones, with 90% observed a single time. Source: peripheral blood, taken from a patient treated with photon-based radiotherapy. These receptors were collected from a woman in her forties or fifties with pancreatic cancer.

In this sample, this clone turned up once. J is TRBJ2-7 and V is TRBV4-3, with 8 bases matching TRBD2. The CDR3 is made up of 20 amino acids. With V trimmed by 0 bases and J by 3 bases, 19 bases remained unmatched. Looked up from germline, CDR1 is LGHNA and CDR2 is YSLEER. The CDR3: CASSQESPPLSGRNGYEQYF. CDR3 sequence (DNA): TGCGCCAGCAGCCAAGAATCCCCACCCCTAAGCGGGAGAAATGGCTACGAGCAGTACTTC.

The chain joins TRBV5-5 to TRBJ2-7, with D possibly being TRBD1 (6 bases). Germline assignment: CDR1 SGHKS and CDR2 YYEKEE (reference sequence). Trimming removed 0 bases from V and 2 bases from J, with 6 bases in between. This CDR3 spans 13 amino acids. CDR3 region: CASSLDRAYEQYF. CDR3 coding DNA: TGTGCCAGCAGCTTGGACAGGGCCTACGAGCAGTACTTC.

The chain joins TRBV4-3 to TRBJ2-3, with unresolved D. Trimming took 0 bases from V and 5 from J, leaving 9 bases between them. The CDR3 loop spans 14 amino acids. Germline V gene sequence: CDR1 LGHNA, CDR2 YSLEER. The CDR3 reads CASSQEWDVDTQYF. The CDR3 region has the DNA TGCGCCAGCAGCCAAGAATGGGATGTAGATACGCAGTATTTT.

The chain has TRBV7-2 and TRBJ2-2, with a tentative D call TRBD2 (6 bases). Trimming removed 5 bases from V and 6 bases from J, with 16 bases in between. The CDR3 length is 15 residues. Germline V gene lookup returns CDR1 SGHTA and CDR2 FQGNSA. The CDR3 DNA reads TGTGCCAGCAGCCCCGGCGCGGGAAGGTCCGGGGAGCTGTTTTTT. Protein product: CASSPGAGRSGELFF.

The chain couples TRBV5-4 to TRBJ1-1; D perhaps matches TRBD1 (5 bases). Trimming removed 2 bases from V and 2 bases from J, with 10 bases in between. This CDR3 is built from 14 residues. Germline CDR1 and CDR2: SGHNT and YYREEE (reference sequence). The CDR3 bases are TGTGCCAGCAGCTTAAGGACACCAAACACTGAAGCTTTCTTT. It yields the protein CASSLRTPNTEAFF.

This clone has only one observation. The genes are TRBV9 and TRBJ2-7; D is possibly TRBD1 (5 bases). Germline CDR1 and CDR2: SGDLS and YYNGEE. This CDR3 has 15 amino acids. Trimming left V 0 bases short and J 3 bases short, with 13 bases between. The CDR3 is CASSVDQGRLYEQYF. Here the CDR3 DNA reads TGTGCCAGCAGCGTAGACCAGGGAAGACTCTACGAGCAGTACTTC.

The chain is built from TRBV6-6 and TRBJ2-5; 13 nucleotides align to TRBD2. The CDR3 spans 15 residues. The V gene's germline CDR1 is MNHNY and CDR2 SVGAGI (reference sequence). Unmatched junction bases numbered 7, after V lost 7 bases and J lost 5 bases. The CDR3 reads CASTPTSGRRETQYF. In nucleotides, the CDR3 is TGTGCCAGCACCCCGACTAGCGGGAGGCGGGAGACCCAGTACTTC.

The rearrangement uses TRBV30 and TRBJ2-1; D is ambiguous. CDR3 length: 13 residues. The ends were cut back, 4 bases at V and 2 bases at J, with 9 bases in the middle. Germline CDR1 reads GTSNPN; CDR2 reads SVGIG (reference sequence). The CDR3 region has the DNA TGTGCCTGGACCAGCGAGCCCTACAATGAGCAGTTCTTC. It encodes CAWTSEPYNEQFF.

The rearrangement joins TRBV5-1 to TRBJ1-2; 8 bases line up with TRBD1. The CDR3 has 14 amino acids. Germline CDR1 SGHRS, CDR2 YFSETQ. Trimming at V came to 0 bases and at J to 8 bases, leaving 6 bases not matched to a gene. Here the CDR3 DNA reads TGCGCCAGCAGCTTGGACCCGACAGGGGCGGGCTACACCTTC. It specifies CASSLDPTGAGYTF.

The CDR3 DNA follows: TGTGCCAGTGGGCAACTAGCGGGGCCCGCCTATGAGCAGTTCTTC. Translating gives CASGQLAGPAYEQFF. This chain uses TRBV19 with TRBJ2-1; TRBD2 agrees at 10 bases. The J segment lost 8 bases and the V segment lost 8 bases, leaving 12 bases of the junction unmatched. Germline V CDR1 and CDR2: LNHDA, SQIVND (reference sequence). CDR3 length: 15 residues.

The chain joins TRBV28 to TRBJ2-5, with D unresolved. V lost 7 bases, J lost 2 bases, and 14 bases lay in between. There are 14 residues in the CDR3. The germline gives CDR1 MDHEN, CDR2 SYDVKM. The CDR3 loop is CASTPLGSQETQYF. DNA of the CDR3: TGTGCCAGCACCCCTTTGGGCAGTCAAGAGACCCAGTACTTC. Together with reference TRBV28 and TRBJ2-5, the CDR3 gives the full variable domain: DVKVTQSSRYLVKRTGEKVFLECVQDMDHENMFWYRQDPGLGLRLIYFSYDVKMKEKGDIPEGYSVSREKKERFSLILESASTNQTSMYLCASTPLGSQETQYFGPGTRLLVL.

This chain joins TRBV29-1 and TRBJ2-3; D not resolved. This CDR3 comprises 14 residues. Germline V gives CDR1 SQVTM, CDR2 ANQGSEA. The V gene lost 4 bases and the J gene lost 0 bases, with 11 bases spanning the gap. The CDR3: CSVVLWPSTDTQYF. The CDR3, as DNA: TGCAGCGTTGTTCTGTGGCCGAGCACAGATACGCAGTATTTT.

This clone came up once. The V call is TRBV27, the J call TRBJ2-1; 14 bases line up with TRBD2. Germline CDR1 reads MNHEY; CDR2 reads SMNVEV (reference sequence). The CDR3 is 16 amino acids. The ends lost 3 bases at V and 8 bases at J; junction bases unmatched: 6. This chain's CDR3 is CASSLAGTSGSHEQFF. CDR3 nucleotide sequence: TGTGCCAGCAGTTTGGCCGGGACTAGCGGGAGCCATGAGCAGTTCTTC.

This clone was seen more than once but under ten times. The CDR3 nucleotides read TGTGCCAGCAGCGGGGGATATAGCAATCAGCCCCAGCATTTT. This codes for CASSGGYSNQPQHF. The chain joins TRBV9 to TRBJ1-5; D is ambiguous. V was trimmed by 3 bases and J by 0 bases, leaving 7 bases between them. The CDR3 is made up of 14 amino acids. The germline V gene encodes CDR1 SGDLS and CDR2 YYNGEE.

This chain connects TRBV2 to TRBJ2-5; possibly TRBD2 for D (6 bases). Germline loops: CDR1 SNHLY, CDR2 FYNNEI. The CDR3 covers 15 residues. Trimming removed 3 bases from V and 5 bases from J, with 16 bases in between. The DNA for the CDR3 is TGTGCCAGCAGTGATAAGGCGGGAAGATTGGAGACCCAGTACTTC. Translating gives CASSDKAGRLETQYF.

The chain has TRBV6-5 and TRBJ2-2, with D possibly matching TRBD1 (5 bases). V dropped 2 bases and J dropped 2 bases, with 9 bases sitting between them. CDR1 and CDR2 (germline): MNHEY, SVGAGI. The CDR3 length is 15 residues. CDR3 DNA sequence: TGTGCCAGCAGTTACAGGGGCCCTAACACCGGGGAGCTGTTTTTT. This encodes CASSYRGPNTGELFF.

The genes are TRBV19 and TRBJ1-2; possibly TRBD1 for D (5 bases). Trimming left V 5 bases short and J 8 bases short, with 21 bases between. Germline V gives CDR1 LNHDA, CDR2 SQIVND (reference sequence). The CDR3 totals 15 residues. DNA for the CDR3: TGTGCCAGTAGTGTACCCGGGGCCGTAAGCGACGGCTACACCTTC. Its translation: CASSVPGAVSDGYTF.

This clone occurred a few times. This chain links TRBV6-5 with TRBJ1-5, with D perhaps TRBD1 (5 bases). The CDR3 is 14 amino acids. CDR1 is MNHEY, CDR2 SVGAGI, per germline. V was cut by 0 bases and J by 8 bases, with 11 bases left in between. Here the CDR3 DNA reads TGTGCCAGCAGTTACTCCCGGGACCGGGAGCCCCAGCATTTT. Its translation is CASSYSRDREPQHF.

The chain is built from TRBV4-1 and TRBJ2-7, with D hard to call. The ends were cut back, 1 base at V and 4 bases at J, with 14 bases in the middle. Germline CDR1 and CDR2: MGHRA and YSYEKL. The CDR3 sequence is 15 residues long. The CDR3 DNA is TGCGCCAGCAGCCAAGCTGGAATTTCTGGATACGAGCAGTACTTC. It yields the protein CASSQAGISGYEQYF.

The chain recombines TRBV30 with TRBJ1-3; 10 nucleotides match TRBD1. In germline, CDR1 is GTSNPN, CDR2 SVGIG (reference sequence). The CDR3 has 14 residues. The J segment lost 3 bases and the V segment lost 6 bases, leaving 5 bases of the junction unmatched. The CDR3 DNA reads as TGTGCCTGCCGACAGGGGGCAGTTGGAAACACCATATATTTT. As protein: CACRQGAVGNTIYF.

J is TRBJ2-7 and V is TRBV6-5; 7 nucleotides line up with TRBD2. V was pared by 5 bases and J by 4 bases, with 5 bases of the junction left unmatched. Per germline, CDR1 MNHEY and CDR2 SVGAGI. The CDR3 loop spans 13 amino acids. The CDR3 bases are TGTGCCAGCAGTAGAGACGGGAGGTACGAGCAGTACTTC. Encoded protein: CASSRDGRYEQYF.

The chain employs TRBV5-1 and TRBJ1-2, with D hard to call. Trimming left V 4 bases short and J 0 bases short, with 7 bases between. Germline V CDR1 and CDR2: SGHRS, YFSETQ. This CDR3 is 13 amino acids long. DNA of the CDR3: TGCGCCAGCAGCGGCGCCTCTAACTATGGCTACACCTTC. Amino acids: CASSGASNYGYTF.

The rearrangement links TRBV9 to TRBJ2-7; 7 positions agree with TRBD1. Germline values: CDR1 SGDLS, CDR2 YYNGEE. Losses at the gene ends were 0 bases for V and 2 bases for J; bases not matched to a gene: 5. The CDR3 covers 15 residues. The chain's CDR3 is CASSVATGVAYEQYF. CDR3 bases: TGTGCCAGCAGCGTAGCAACAGGGGTAGCCTACGAGCAGTACTTC.

J is TRBJ2-3 and V is TRBV27; 7 bases align to TRBD1. The CDR3 length is 18 residues. With V trimmed by 6 bases and J by 1 base, 16 bases remained unmatched. Germline lookup yields CDR1 MNHEY and CDR2 SMNVEV (reference sequence). CDR3 DNA sequence: TGTGCCAGCAGCTTAGATGTGACGGGACAGAGCCGCACAGATACGCAGTATTTT. As protein: CASSLDVTGQSRTDTQYF.

The genes are TRBV15 and TRBJ2-3; D not resolved. This CDR3 spans 14 amino acids. The V end was cut by 0 bases, the J end by 3 bases, with 7 bases between. CDR1 LNHNV and CDR2 YYDKDF come from the germline V gene (reference sequence). CDR3 sequence reads: CATSRDMATDTQYF. The CDR3 DNA sequence: TGTGCCACCAGCAGAGATATGGCGACAGATACGCAGTATTTT. The entire variable domain, with the rest obtained from reference TRBV15 and TRBJ2-3, is as follows: DAMVIQNPRYQVTQFGKPVTLSCSQTLNHNVMYWYQQKSSQAPKLLFHYYDKDFNNEADTPDNFQSRRPNTSFCFLDIRSPGLGDTAMYLCATSRDMATDTQYFGPGTRLTVL.

The chain is built from TRBV9 and TRBJ2-1, with 9 bases identical to TRBD2. Germline V gene data show CDR1 as SGDLS and CDR2 as YYNGEE. The CDR3 extends over 14 amino acids. V shed 3 bases and J 9 bases; nucleotides not matched to a gene: 7. In DNA, the CDR3 is TGTGCCAGCAGCGCCGGGACTAGCATCGGTGAGCAGTTCTTC. Translating gives CASSAGTSIGEQFF.

The chain is built from TRBV2 and TRBJ2-3; D ambiguous. CDR1 and CDR2 (germline): SNHLY, FYNNEI. This CDR3 comprises 13 residues. The V end lost 2 bases, the J end lost 2 bases, and 5 bases lay between the germline ends. The CDR3, as DNA: TGTGCCAGCAGTGAAAAATACACAGATACGCAGTATTTT. This codes for CASSEKYTDTQYF.